This T cell receptor beta chain was sequenced for a study of blood T cells in healthy people across ages. Notes on the study in general: A strong correlation was seen between TCR beta diversity and naive T cell percentage. Higher diversity and more naive CD4+ cells were features of long-lived donors, compared to aged donors.

A J-beta primer mix and a sample-barcoded 5' primer were used in a second PCR of about 7 to 12 cycles. TCRdb re-called the 5' RACE reads with MiXCR, one entry per CDR3 protein. The table shows roughly 800,000 distinct CDR3 sequences, with roughly 25% occurring only once. The length of the CDR3 is 13 residues. Trimming took 4 bases from V and 9 from J, leaving 17 bases between them. The germline gives CDR1 SGHDT, CDR2 YYEEEE. In the case of this clonotype: The antigen remains unidentified.

This same sample was also taken into another study, of T cells of mothers and their children.

The chain is built from TRBV5-6 and TRBJ2-7, with D possibly TRBD2 on 5 matching bases. Sequencing was done on a sample of blood. This clonotype was sampled from a boy aged 5-17 years in good health. The CDR3 bases are TGTGCCAGCAGCACCCGGAGCGGCCCCACGCAGTACTTC. Residues: CASSTRSGPTQYF.